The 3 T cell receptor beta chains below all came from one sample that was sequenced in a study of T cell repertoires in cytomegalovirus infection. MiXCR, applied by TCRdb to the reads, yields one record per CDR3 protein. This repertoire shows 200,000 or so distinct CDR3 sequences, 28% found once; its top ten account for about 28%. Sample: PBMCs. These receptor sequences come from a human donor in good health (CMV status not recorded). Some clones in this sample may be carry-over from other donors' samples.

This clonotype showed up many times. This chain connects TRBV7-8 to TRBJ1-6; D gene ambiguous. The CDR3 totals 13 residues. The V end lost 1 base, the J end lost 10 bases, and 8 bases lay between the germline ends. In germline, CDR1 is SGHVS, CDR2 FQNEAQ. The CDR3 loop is CASSLVAGSPLHF. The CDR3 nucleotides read TGTGCCAGCAGCTTAGTCGCGGGGTCACCCCTCCACTTT.

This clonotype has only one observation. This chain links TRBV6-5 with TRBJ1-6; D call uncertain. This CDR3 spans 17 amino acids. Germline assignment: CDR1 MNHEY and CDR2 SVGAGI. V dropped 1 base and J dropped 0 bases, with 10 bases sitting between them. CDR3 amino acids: CASSYFGISSYNSPLHF. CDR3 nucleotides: TGTGCCAGCAGTTACTTCGGTATCAGCTCCTATAATTCACCCCTCCACTTT.

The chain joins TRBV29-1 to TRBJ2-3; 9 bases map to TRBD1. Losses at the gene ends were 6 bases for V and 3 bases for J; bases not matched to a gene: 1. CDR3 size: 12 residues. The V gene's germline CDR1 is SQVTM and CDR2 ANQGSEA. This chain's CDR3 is CSVDRGTDTQYF. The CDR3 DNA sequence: TGCAGCGTCGACAGGGGGACAGATACGCAGTATTTT.